The 23 T cell receptor beta chains presented below share a single source sample, sequenced in a study of tumor and adjacent non-tumor tissue in lung cancer. A modified ARM-PCR protocol with three rounds of nested PCR amplified TCRbeta. One entry per CDR3 protein, called by TCRdb with MiXCR from the multiplex PCR reads. The sample has about 86,000 distinct CDR3 sequences; 75% to 85% are singletons. RNA was extracted from bulk tissue without any cell sorting. More than 3 cm separated this lung sample from the edge of the tumor. Specimen: distant non-tumor lung tissue. Receptors were obtained from a woman aged 45-65 years with non-small cell lung cancer.

This chain connects TRBV20-1 to TRBJ1-4; TRBD1 aligns across 7 bases. Germline V lookup: CDR1 DFQATT, CDR2 SNEGSKA (reference sequence). Trimming removed 0 bases from V and 3 bases from J; junction bases left unmatched: 13. The CDR3 length is 18 residues. The CDR3 nucleotides are TGCAGTGCTAGAGATCCGCGGACAGGCTGGGGGGCTAATGAAAAACTGTTTTTT. Its translation is CSARDPRTGWGANEKLFF.

Details on this clonotype: This clone may be a read error of a much larger clone one base away. The chain recombines TRBV7-9 with TRBJ2-2; D is undetermined. Trimming took off 5 bases at V and 1 base at J, with 8 bases between the two ends. Germline lookup yields CDR1 SEHNR and CDR2 FQNEAQ (reference sequence). This CDR3 contains 14 residues. The CDR3 DNA follows: TGTGCCAGCAGCGTACAGAGGAACACCGGGGAGCTGTTTTTT. It translates to CASSVQRNTGELFF.

This clonotype has only a few counts. A much larger clone is a single base away; this may be a read error. The chain carries TRBV6-1 and TRBJ2-7; weak D call: TRBD1 (5 bases). The CDR3 consists of 15 residues. Germline CDR1 MNHNS, CDR2 SASEGT. The CDR3 region has the DNA TGTACCAGCAGTCCCCGAGTGACAGAGTACTACGAGCAGTACTTC. This encodes CTSSPRVTEYYEQYF.

This clonotype ranks as medium-sized (0.01 to 0.1%). The chain has TRBV6-1 and TRBJ2-1, with TRBD1 matching over 8 bases. Germline assignment: CDR1 MNHNS and CDR2 SASEGT. The V and J ends lost 3 bases and 7 bases, in that order; junction bases with no gene match: 8. The length of the CDR3 is 15 residues. CDR3 nucleotides: TGTGCCAGCAGTGAGGTAGACAGGGGTAGTAATGAGCAGTTCTTC. This translates into CASSEVDRGSNEQFF.

V usage is TRBV28 and J usage is TRBJ2-1, with TRBD2 identical over 8 bases. The V and J ends lost 5 bases and 7 bases, in that order; junction bases with no gene match: 19. The germline CDR1 and CDR2 sequences are MDHEN and SYDVKM. The CDR3 runs 18 residues. CDR3 coding DNA: TGTGCCAGCAGTCTTAGGGCTCCGGGACTAGTGCGGGAAAATGAGCAGTTCTTC. This gives the protein CASSLRAPGLVRENEQFF.

With respect to this clonotype: Compared with germline, one end of the junction differs, possibly owing to a read error. The chain has TRBV11-2 and TRBJ2-1; 9 bases are a match to TRBD1. Germline lookup yields CDR1 SGHAT and CDR2 FQNNGV. This CDR3 spans 16 amino acids. The CDR3 DNA follows: TGTGCCTGCAGCCTAGAGGCGGGACAGGGTATGAATGAGCAGTTTTTC. Residues: CACSLEAGQGMNEQFF.

The sample holds many counts of this clonotype. This chain joins TRBV5-1 and TRBJ2-7; TRBD2 might be the D (6 bases). The CDR3 runs to 16 residues. Looked up from germline, CDR1 is SGHRS and CDR2 is YFSETQ. Trimming left V 0 bases short and J 3 bases short, with 16 bases between. The CDR3 spells CASSLDVGGSDYEQYF. The CDR3, as DNA: TGCGCCAGCAGCTTGGATGTTGGGGGGAGCGACTACGAGCAGTACTTC.

About this clonotype: Here the CDR3 omits its conserved ending phenylalanine or tryptophan, so a read error is the likely source. CDR3 bases: TGCGCCAGCAGCGCAGGTATGAACTATGGAGACACCATATATTTA. Protein: CASSAGMNYGDTIYL. This rearrangement joins TRBV11-2 to TRBJ1-3; D unclear. Germline CDR1 is SGHAT and CDR2 is FQNNGV. This CDR3 contains 15 residues.

CDR3 residues: CTGGSTGQGQYF. In nucleotides, the CDR3 is TGTACCGGCGGCTCGACGGGACAGGGCCAGTACTTC. The chain combines TRBV11-1 with TRBJ2-5, with 9 bases matching TRBD1. The CDR3 totals 12 residues. Per germline, CDR1 SGHAT and CDR2 FQDESV (reference sequence).

About this clonotype itself: Since no conserved phenylalanine or tryptophan closes the CDR3, a read error is the likely cause. This chain joins TRBV14 and TRBJ2-1, with TRBD1 as a possible D gene (6 bases). In germline, CDR1 is SGHDN, CDR2 FVKESK. The CDR3 runs to 14 residues. The CDR3 DNA follows: TGTACCAGCAACCTTATGACAGGCCACAATGAGCAGTTCCCC. Amino acid sequence: CTSNLMTGHNEQFP.

This clonotype was seen once. An end of the junction differs from the germline gene, which may be a read error. The V call is TRBV6-1, the J call TRBJ2-3; a weak D match, TRBD2 (6 bases). The CDR3 covers 13 residues. CDR1 and CDR2 (germline): MNHNS, SASEGT. In DNA form, the CDR3 reads TGTACCAGCAGCAGGGACTTCATAGATACGCAGTATTTT. Protein: CTSSRDFIDTQYF.

Worth noting for this clonotype: Because the CDR3 is missing its conserved closing phenylalanine or tryptophan, this is likely a read error. This chain connects TRBV4-2 to TRBJ2-7, with D unclear. Trimming shortened V by 3 bases and J by 4 bases, and 19 bases separated the two germline ends. CDR1 LGHNA and CDR2 YNFKEQ come from the germline V gene. The CDR3 runs 16 residues. The CDR3: CASSHAVVAVPYEQYI. The CDR3 DNA reads TGTGCCAGCAGCCATGCAGTAGTGGCGGTCCCATACGAGCAGTACATC.

On this clonotype itself: The junction shows a germline mismatch at one end, possibly a read error. The genes are TRBV7-8 and TRBJ2-3, with 8 positions matching TRBD2. This CDR3 region has 14 residues. Germline loops: CDR1 SGHVS, CDR2 FQNEAQ. Here the CDR3 DNA reads TGTGCCAGAAGATACCTAGCGGGTACAAATACGCAGTACTTT. Protein: CARRYLAGTNTQYF. Full variable domain (outside the CDR3, taken from reference TRBV7-8 and TRBJ2-3): GAGVSQSPRYKVAKRGQDVALRCDPISGHVSLFWYQQALGQGPEFLTYFQNEAQLDKSGLPSDRFFAERPEGSVSTLKIQRTQQEDSAVYLCARRYLAGTNTQYFGPGTRLTVL.

This clonotype has just a few counts. The V call is TRBV6-1, the J call TRBJ1-5; D might be TRBD1 (5 bases). Deletions cut 8 bases from V and 9 bases from J, with 20 bases between. Germline loops: CDR1 MNHNS, CDR2 SASEGT. The CDR3 runs 14 residues. The CDR3 DNA reads TGTGCCAGCTTTACCTTAGGGGAGGTAGGGCCCCAGCATTTT. This translates into CASFTLGEVGPQHF.

In the case of this clonotype: Compared with germline, one end of the junction differs, possibly owing to a read error. V is TRBV6-5 and J is TRBJ2-1; possibly TRBD2 for D (5 bases). Germline-derived CDR1 and CDR2 are MNHEY and SVGAGI. The CDR3 has 15 residues. The CDR3 DNA sequence: TGTGCCAGCAGTATTTCAGGAGGTTACTTCAATGAGCGGTTCTTC. Translation gives CASSISGGYFNERFF.

Points on this clonotype: One end of the junction does not line up with germline, which may come from a read error. The rearrangement uses TRBV6-5 and TRBJ2-7; D remains ambiguous. This CDR3 contains 11 residues. Germline V gene data show CDR1 as MNHEY and CDR2 as SVGAGI. CDR3 DNA: TGTACCAGCAGTACCACTCACGAGCAGTACTTC. It encodes CTSSTTHEQYF.

In the case of this clonotype: A read error is possible here, since a much larger clone lies one base away. The chain joins TRBV30 to TRBJ1-1; D gene ambiguous. Germline CDR1 and CDR2: GTSNPN and SVGIG (reference sequence). This CDR3 region has 14 residues. CDR3: CTWMAGVGNTEAFF. The CDR3 coding sequence is TGTACCTGGATGGCGGGTGTGGGGAACACTGAAGCTTTCTTT.

The chain couples TRBV6-5 to TRBJ2-1, with a possible D match to TRBD1 (6 bases). Germline loops: CDR1 MNHEY, CDR2 SVGAGI. Deletions cut 10 bases from V and 2 bases from J, with 15 bases between. This CDR3 has 14 amino acids. For the CDR3, the DNA is TGTGCCATCATACTAGGGACAACCTACAATGAGCAGTTCTTC. It specifies CAIILGTTYNEQFF.

In regard to this clonotype: A much larger clone lies one base from this, so it may be a read error. The chain joins TRBV7-9 to TRBJ1-5; 7 bases match TRBD1. Trimming at V came to 5 bases and at J to 9 bases, leaving 10 bases not matched to a gene. Germline V CDR1 and CDR2: SEHNR, FQNEAQ (reference sequence). This CDR3 region has 14 residues. The CDR3: CASSIGTAHLPQHF. DNA of the CDR3: TGTGCCAGCAGCATCGGGACAGCTCATCTGCCCCAGCATTTT.

This clonotype was picked up a small number of times. An end of the junction does not agree with germline; a read error may underlie this. Here the CDR3 reads CVSSHPGVGELFF. The CDR3 nucleotides read TGCGTCAGCAGCCATCCGGGGGTCGGGGAGCTGTTTTTT. The chain links TRBV4-1 to TRBJ2-2; perhaps TRBD2 as D (6 bases). The CDR3 has 13 amino acids. The germline V gene encodes CDR1 MGHRA and CDR2 YSYEKL.

The J gene is TRBJ2-5, the V gene TRBV29-1; D remains unclear. Germline V gene lookup returns CDR1 SQVTM and CDR2 ANQGSEA. V lost 2 bases and J lost 2, with 12 bases in between. There are 14 residues in the CDR3. The CDR3 here is CSVETALSQETQYF. The CDR3 bases are TGCAGCGTTGAAACGGCCTTATCTCAAGAGACCCAGTACTTC.

CDR3 coding DNA: TGTGCCAGCAGTTTTGACAGGGGCGCAGATACGCAGTATTTT. Translation gives CASSFDRGADTQYF. V usage is TRBV5-6 and J usage is TRBJ2-3; TRBD1 matches 8 bases. The CDR3 extends over 14 amino acids. Trimming took 5 bases from V and 4 from J; bases not matched to a gene: 6. CDR1 is SGHDT and CDR2 is YYEEEE in the germline V gene. The complete variable domain, with remaining parts taken from reference TRBV5-6 and TRBJ2-3, reads DAGVTQSPTHLIKTRGQQVTLRCSPKSGHDTVSWYQQALGQGPQFIFQYYEEEERQRGNFPDRFSGHQFPNYSSELNVNALLLGDSALYLCASSFDRGADTQYFGPGTRLTVL.

A note on this clonotype: At one end, the junction sequence differs from germline, possibly due to a read error. The rearrangement joins TRBV6-6 to TRBJ2-1, with 9 bases lining up with TRBD2. CDR1 is MNHNY and CDR2 is SVGAGI in the germline V gene (reference sequence). CDR3 length: 15 amino acids. CDR3 protein: CTSSYNLAGYNEQFF. Here the CDR3 DNA reads TGTACCAGCAGTTATAATCTAGCGGGGTATAATGAGCAGTTCTTC.